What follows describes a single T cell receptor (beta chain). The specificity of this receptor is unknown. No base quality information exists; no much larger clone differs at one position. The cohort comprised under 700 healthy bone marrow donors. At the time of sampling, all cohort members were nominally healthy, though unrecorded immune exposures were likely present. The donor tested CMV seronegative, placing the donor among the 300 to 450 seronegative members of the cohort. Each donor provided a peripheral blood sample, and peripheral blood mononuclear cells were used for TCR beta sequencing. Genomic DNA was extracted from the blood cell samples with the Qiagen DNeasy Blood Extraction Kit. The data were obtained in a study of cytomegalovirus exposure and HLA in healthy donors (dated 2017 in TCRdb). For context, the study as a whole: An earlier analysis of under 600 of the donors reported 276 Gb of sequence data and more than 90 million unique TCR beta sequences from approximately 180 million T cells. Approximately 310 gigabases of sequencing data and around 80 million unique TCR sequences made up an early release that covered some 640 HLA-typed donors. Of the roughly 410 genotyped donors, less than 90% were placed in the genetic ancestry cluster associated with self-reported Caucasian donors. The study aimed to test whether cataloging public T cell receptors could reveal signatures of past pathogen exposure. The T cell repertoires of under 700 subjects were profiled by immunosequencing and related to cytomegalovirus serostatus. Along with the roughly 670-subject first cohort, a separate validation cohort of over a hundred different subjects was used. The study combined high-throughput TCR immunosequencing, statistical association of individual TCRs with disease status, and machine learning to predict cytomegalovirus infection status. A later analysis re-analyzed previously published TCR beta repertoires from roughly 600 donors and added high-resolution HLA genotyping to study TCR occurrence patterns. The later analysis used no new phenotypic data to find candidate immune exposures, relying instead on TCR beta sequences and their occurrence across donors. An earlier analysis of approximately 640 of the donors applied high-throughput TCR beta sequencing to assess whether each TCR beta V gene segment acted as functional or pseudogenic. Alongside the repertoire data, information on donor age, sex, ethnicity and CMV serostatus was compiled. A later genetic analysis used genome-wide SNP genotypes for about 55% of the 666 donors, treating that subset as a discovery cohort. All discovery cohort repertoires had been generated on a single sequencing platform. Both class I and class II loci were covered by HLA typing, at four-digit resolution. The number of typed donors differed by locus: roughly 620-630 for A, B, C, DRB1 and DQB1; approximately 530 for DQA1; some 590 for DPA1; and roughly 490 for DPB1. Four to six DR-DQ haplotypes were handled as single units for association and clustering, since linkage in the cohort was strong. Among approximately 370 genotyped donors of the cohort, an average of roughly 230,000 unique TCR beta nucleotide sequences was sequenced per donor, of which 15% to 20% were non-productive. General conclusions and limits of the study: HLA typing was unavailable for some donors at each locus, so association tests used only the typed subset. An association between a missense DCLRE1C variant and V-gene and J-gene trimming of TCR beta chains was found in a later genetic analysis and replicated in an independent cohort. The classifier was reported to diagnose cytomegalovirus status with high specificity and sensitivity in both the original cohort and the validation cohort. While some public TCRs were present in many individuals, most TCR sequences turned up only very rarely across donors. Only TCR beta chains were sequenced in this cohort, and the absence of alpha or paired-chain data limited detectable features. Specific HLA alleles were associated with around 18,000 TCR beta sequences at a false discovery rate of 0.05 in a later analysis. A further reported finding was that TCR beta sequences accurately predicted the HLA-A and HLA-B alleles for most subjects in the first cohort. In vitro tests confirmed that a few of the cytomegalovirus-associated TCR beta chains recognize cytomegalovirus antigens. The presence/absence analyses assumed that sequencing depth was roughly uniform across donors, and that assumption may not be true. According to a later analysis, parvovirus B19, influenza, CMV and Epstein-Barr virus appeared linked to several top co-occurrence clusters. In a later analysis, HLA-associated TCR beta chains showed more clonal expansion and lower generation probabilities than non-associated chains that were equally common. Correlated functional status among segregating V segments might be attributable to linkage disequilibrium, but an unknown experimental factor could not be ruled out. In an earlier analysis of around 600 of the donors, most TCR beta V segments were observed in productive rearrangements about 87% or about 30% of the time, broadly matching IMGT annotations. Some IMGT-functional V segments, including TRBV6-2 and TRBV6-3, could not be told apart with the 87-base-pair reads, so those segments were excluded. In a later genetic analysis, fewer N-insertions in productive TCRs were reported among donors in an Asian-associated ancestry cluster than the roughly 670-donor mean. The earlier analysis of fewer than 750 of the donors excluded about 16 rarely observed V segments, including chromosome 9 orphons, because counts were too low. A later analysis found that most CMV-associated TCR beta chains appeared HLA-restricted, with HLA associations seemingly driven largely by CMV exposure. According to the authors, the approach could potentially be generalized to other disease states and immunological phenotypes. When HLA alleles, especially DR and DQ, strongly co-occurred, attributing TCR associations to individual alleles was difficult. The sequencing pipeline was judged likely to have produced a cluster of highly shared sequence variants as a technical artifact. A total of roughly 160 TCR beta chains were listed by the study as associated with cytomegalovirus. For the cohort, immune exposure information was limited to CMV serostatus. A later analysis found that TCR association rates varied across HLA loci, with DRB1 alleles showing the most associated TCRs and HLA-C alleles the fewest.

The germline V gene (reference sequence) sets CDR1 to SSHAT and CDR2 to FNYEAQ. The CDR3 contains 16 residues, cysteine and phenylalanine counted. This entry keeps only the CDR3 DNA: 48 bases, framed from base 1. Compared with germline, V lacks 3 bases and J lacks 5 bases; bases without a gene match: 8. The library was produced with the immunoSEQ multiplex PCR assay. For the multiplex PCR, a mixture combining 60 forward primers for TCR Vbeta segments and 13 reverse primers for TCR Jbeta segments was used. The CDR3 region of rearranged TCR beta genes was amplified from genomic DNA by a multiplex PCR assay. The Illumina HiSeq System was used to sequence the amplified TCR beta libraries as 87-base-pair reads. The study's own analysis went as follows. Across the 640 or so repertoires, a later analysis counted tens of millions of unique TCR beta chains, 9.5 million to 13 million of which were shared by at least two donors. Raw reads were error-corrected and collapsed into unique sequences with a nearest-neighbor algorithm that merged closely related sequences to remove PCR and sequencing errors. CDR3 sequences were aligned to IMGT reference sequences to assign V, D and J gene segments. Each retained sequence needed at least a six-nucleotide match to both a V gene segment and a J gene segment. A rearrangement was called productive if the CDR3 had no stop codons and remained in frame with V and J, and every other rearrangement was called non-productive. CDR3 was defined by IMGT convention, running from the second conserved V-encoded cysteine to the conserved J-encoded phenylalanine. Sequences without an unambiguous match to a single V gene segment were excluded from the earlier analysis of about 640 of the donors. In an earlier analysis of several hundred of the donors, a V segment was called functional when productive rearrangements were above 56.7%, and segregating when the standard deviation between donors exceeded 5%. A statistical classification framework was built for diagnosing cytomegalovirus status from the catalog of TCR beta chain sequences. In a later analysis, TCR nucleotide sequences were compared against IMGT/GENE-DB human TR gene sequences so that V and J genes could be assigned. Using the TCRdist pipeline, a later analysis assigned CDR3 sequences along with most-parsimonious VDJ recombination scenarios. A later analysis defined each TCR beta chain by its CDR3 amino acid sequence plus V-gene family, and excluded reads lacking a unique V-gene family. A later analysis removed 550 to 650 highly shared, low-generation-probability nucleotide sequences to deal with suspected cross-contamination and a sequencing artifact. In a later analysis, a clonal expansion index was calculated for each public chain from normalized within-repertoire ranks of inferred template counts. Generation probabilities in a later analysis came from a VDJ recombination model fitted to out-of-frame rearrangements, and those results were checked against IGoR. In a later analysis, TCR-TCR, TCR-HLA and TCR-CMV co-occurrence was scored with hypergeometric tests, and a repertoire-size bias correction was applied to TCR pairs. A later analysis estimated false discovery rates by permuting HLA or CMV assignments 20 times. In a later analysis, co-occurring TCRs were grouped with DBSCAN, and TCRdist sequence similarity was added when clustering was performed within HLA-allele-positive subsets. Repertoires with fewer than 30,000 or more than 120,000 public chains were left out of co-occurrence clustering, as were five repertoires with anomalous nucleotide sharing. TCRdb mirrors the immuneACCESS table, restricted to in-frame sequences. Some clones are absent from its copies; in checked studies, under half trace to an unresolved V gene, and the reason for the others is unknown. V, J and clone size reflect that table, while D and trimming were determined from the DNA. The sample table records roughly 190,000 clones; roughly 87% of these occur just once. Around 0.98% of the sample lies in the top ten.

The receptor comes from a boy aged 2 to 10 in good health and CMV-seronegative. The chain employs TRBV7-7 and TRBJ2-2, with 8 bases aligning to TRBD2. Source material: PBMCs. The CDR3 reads CASSLAPGGGTGELFF. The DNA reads TGTGCCAGCAGCTTGGCCCCTGGCGGGGGGACCGGGGAGCTGTTTTTT. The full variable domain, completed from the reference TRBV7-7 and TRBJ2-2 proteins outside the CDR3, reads GAGVSQSPRYKVTKRGQDVTLRCDPISSHATLYWYQQALGQGPEFLTYFNYEAQPDKSGLPSDRFSAERPEGSISTLTIQRTEQRDSAMYRCASSLAPGGGTGELFFGEGSRLTVL.